This T cell receptor beta chain was recorded in a study of OX40 agonist ivuxolimab in advanced cancers. Study-level information: Each dose-escalation patient presented with hepatocellular carcinoma, melanoma, renal cell or head and neck cancer. Enrollees could have had prior anti-PD-1, anti-PD-L1 or anti-CTLA-4 therapy, which approximately 40% had received.

The assay was immunoSEQ multiplex PCR, and TCRdb's table has in-frame clones only and misses some. The top ten clones hold over 0.25% of a sample with around 62,000 clones, around nine tenths of them seen once. Findings of the study overall: CD8+ T cells averaged more expanded clones than CD4+. In the 0.1 to 3.0 mg/kg range, CD4+ and CD8+ blood T cells had expanded clonally by week 6.

This CDR3 has 15 amino acids. Germline V gives CDR1 LNHDA, CDR2 SQIVND (reference sequence). Trimming at V came to 4 bases and at J to 4 bases, leaving 5 bases not matched to a gene. As regards this clone: What it binds is unknown.

This TCR derives from an adult with an advanced solid tumor such as melanoma, head and neck, liver or kidney cancer. The source material was CD4+ or CD8+ T cells sorted from blood, sampled in a trial of the OX40 agonist ivuxolimab. V and J are TRBV19 and TRBJ1-2; 11 bases match TRBD1. The CDR3 nucleotides read TGTGCCAGTAGTACGGGGACAGGGGGAGCCTATGGCTACACCTTC. This gives the protein CASSTGTGGAYGYTF.